This TCR beta chain was recorded in a study of blood T cells in healthy people across ages. Overall study results and limits: No one knew whether donors had CMV, which possibly confounded expanded clonotype changes.

This clonotype appeared a few times. Antigen: not known. With a J-beta primer mix and a sample-barcoded 5' primer, a second PCR ran about 6 to 11 cycles. In TCRdb, the 5' RACE reads were re-called with MiXCR into one record per CDR3 protein. The data contain roughly 1.5 million distinct CDR3 sequences, 35% to 45% of them singletons. Every sample yielded at least 7 million isolated PBMCs. Each sample yielded at least 5.5 micrograms of PBMC total RNA. The clonotype was recovered from a woman between 18 and 30 years old in good health. The material sequenced was blood.

Here the CDR3 reads CASSLQGFGYNEQFF. CDR3 DNA: TGTGCCAGCAGTCTCCAGGGATTTGGCTACAATGAGCAGTTCTTC. V is TRBV28 and J is TRBJ2-1, with TRBD1 as a possible D gene (5 bases). This CDR3 has 15 amino acids. Deletions cut 5 bases from V and 3 bases from J, with 14 bases between. The germline V gene has CDR1 MDHEN and CDR2 SYDVKM. Supplemented by reference TRBV28 and TRBJ2-1, the full variable domain reads DVKVTQSSRYLVKRTGEKVFLECVQDMDHENMFWYRQDPGLGLRLIYFSYDVKMKEKGDIPEGYSVSREKKERFSLILESASTNQTSMYLCASSLQGFGYNEQFFGPGTRLTVL.